One T cell receptor beta chain is described in this entry. Its target is not known. This sample is drawn from a study of CD8 T cells in ankylosing spondylitis. Notes on the study in general: Some motif variants had been reported before (in reactive arthritis synovial fluid and blood). Within ankylosing spondylitis blood, a TCR beta motif made up of under 10 highly homologous variants appeared to be characteristic. Matched synovial fluid from ankylosing spondylitis patients was reported to be enriched for disease-linked clones.

V gave up 0 bases and J gave up 6 bases, with 15 bases separating them. CDR1 and CDR2 from the germline V gene are LGHNA and YSLEER. The CDR3 is 16 residues long. As the method for making TCR beta libraries, quantitative 5'-RACE with molecular barcodes was used. TCRdb itself ran the 5' RACE reads through MiXCR, one entry per CDR3 protein. The data contain 160,000 or so distinct CDR3 sequences, approximately 10% of them singletons. Input material: blood, either unsorted or a sorted T cell fraction (not recorded which). The chain uses TRBV4-3 and TRBJ2-1; either TRBD1 or TRBD2 may fit D (5 bases each). This receptor was obtained from a female donor with ankylosing spondylitis or in good health (not recorded which). CDR3 region: CASSQESRGLFNEQFF. The CDR3 nucleotides read TGCGCCAGCAGCCAAGAATCTCGGGGCCTTTTCAATGAGCAGTTCTTC.